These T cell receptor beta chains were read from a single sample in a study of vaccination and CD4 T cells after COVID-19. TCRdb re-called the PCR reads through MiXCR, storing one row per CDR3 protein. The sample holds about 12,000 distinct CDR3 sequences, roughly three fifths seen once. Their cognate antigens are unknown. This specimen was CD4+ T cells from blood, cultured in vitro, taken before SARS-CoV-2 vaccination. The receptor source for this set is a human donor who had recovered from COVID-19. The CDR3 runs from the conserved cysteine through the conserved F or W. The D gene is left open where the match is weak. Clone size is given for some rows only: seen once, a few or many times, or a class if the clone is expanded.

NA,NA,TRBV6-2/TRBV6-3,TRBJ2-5,CASNHGSKETQYF
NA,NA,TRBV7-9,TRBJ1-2,CASSAFENYGYTF
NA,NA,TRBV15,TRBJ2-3,CATSRATDPGITDTQYF
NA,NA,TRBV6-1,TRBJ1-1,CASSESGRTEAFF
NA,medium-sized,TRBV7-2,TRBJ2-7,CASSLRGGGGYEQYF
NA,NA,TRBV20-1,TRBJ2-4,CSARDEGGTFGAKNIQYF
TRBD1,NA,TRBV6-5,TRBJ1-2,CASSYSQGGGYTF
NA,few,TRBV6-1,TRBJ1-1,CAARGNTEAFF
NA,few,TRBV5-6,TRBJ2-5,CASSLYFPENQETQYF
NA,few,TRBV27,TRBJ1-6,CASRASKGSYNSPLHF
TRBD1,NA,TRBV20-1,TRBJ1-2,CSARVLEPGQTTKNYGYTF
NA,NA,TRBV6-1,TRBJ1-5,CASTLGSNQPQHF
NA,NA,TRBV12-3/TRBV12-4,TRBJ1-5,CASSLTGGPQPQHF
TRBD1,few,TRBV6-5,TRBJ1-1,CASSYSLTGKGTEAFF
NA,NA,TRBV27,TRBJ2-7,CASRGSTYEQYF
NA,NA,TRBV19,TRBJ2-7,CASSTSGTLSYEQYF
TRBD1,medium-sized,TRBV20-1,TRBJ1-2,CSAIRTGIGYTF
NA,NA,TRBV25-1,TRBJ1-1,CASTGTMNTEAFF
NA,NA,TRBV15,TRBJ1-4,CATSRDLEEANEKLFF
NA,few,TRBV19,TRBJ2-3,CASSKVGASTDTQYF
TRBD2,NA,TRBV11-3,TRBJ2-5,CASSASSGSETQYF
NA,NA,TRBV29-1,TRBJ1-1,CSVERGGTEAFF
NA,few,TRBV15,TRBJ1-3,CATSRSPLTGNTIYF
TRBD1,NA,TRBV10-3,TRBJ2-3,CAISKDRAGTDTQYF
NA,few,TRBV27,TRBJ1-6,CASRTTGSVASPLHF
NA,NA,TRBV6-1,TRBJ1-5,CASSPRTGYSNQPQHF
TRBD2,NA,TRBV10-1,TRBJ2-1,CASSAGTSAYNEQFF
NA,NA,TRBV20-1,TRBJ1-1,CSASRWGKGEWRNTEAFF
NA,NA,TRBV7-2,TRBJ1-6,CASSLEGDYSPLHF
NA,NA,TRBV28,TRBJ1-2,CASTLGSVGGSNYGYTF
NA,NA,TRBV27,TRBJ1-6,CASSYKRESTYNSPLHF
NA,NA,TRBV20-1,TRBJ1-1,CSARFTLAATTEAFF
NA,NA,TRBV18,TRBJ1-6,CASSPPGGNSPLHF
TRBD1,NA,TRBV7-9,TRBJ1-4,CASSLAPSQGANEKLFF
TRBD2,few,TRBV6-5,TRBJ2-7,CASSYGLAGGHAGEQYF
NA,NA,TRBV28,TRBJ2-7,CASRMVQPSLGGQYF
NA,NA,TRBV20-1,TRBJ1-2,CSVPRAREDTF
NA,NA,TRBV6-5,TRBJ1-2,CASSYSGRQDNYGYTF
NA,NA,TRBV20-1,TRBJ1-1,CSALPRVHEAFF
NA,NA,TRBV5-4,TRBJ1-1,CASSFKGQTEAFF
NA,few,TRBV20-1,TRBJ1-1,CSARLGVSAFF
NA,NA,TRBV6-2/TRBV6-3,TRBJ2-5,CAGSWGRFLETQYF
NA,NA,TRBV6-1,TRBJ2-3,CASSDTDTQYF